Shown below are 30 T cell receptor beta chains from a single sample sequenced in a study of blood T cell repertoires in COVID-19. Here immunoSEQ multiplex PCR was the method, and the copy in TCRdb shows in-frame clones only, minus some. This repertoire shows some 150,000 clones, 82% found once; its top ten account for more than 7.5%. The specimen sequenced was peripheral blood. The receptors originated from a woman aged 70-85 years with acute or convalescent COVID-19.

This sequence joins TRBV4-1 and TRBJ2-3; the D is unclear. Looked up from germline, CDR1 is MGHRA and CDR2 is YSYEKL. The CDR3 extends over 15 amino acids. Trimming cost V 3 bases and J 2 bases, with 12 bases left between them. CDR3 loop: CASSQRYPPTDTQYF. The CDR3 DNA sequence: TGCGCCAGCAGCCAGCGCTATCCCCCCACAGATACGCAGTATTTT.

The chain has TRBV6-5 and TRBJ2-7, with D unresolved. The length of the CDR3 is 15 residues. Trimming shortened V by 2 bases and J by 4 bases, and 15 bases separated the two germline ends. Germline CDR1 MNHEY, CDR2 SVGAGI. CDR3 in DNA: TGTGCCAGCAGTTACGGTAGCCGATTCTCATACGAGCAGTACTTC. Protein product: CASSYGSRFSYEQYF.

This sequence joins TRBV13 and TRBJ2-3; 10 nucleotides agree with TRBD2. This CDR3 region has 16 residues. The V segment lost 7 bases and the J segment 6 bases; nucleotides outside the gene matches: 13. Germline-derived CDR1 and CDR2 are PRHDT and FYEKMQ (reference sequence). The CDR3 reads CASTPKSPAGGDTQYF. CDR3 nucleotides: TGTGCCAGCACCCCCAAGTCGCCAGCGGGGGGGGATACGCAGTATTTT.

This sequence joins TRBV10-3 and TRBJ2-5, with TRBD2 identical over 7 bases. From germline, CDR1 is ENHRY and CDR2 SYGVKD. The CDR3 covers 13 residues. With V trimmed by 0 bases and J by 13 bases, 8 bases remained unmatched. CDR3 in amino acids: CAISESGLADVYF. In DNA, the CDR3 is TGTGCCATCAGTGAGTCGGGGCTAGCGGATGTGTACTTC.

This sequence joins TRBV13 and TRBJ2-3; 11 bases agree with TRBD2. Trimming removed 5 bases from V and 3 bases from J; junction bases left unmatched: 10. The CDR3 loop spans 17 amino acids. Germline CDR1 PRHDT, CDR2 FYEKMQ (reference sequence). CDR3 sequence (DNA): TGTGCCAGCAGCATTGGTAGCGGGGGGGCACAAACAGATACGCAGTATTTT. Translation: CASSIGSGGAQTDTQYF.

This chain links TRBV28 with TRBJ1-6; D unclear. This CDR3 has 17 amino acids. V dropped 6 bases and J dropped 10 bases, with 25 bases sitting between them. Germline V lookup: CDR1 MDHEN, CDR2 SYDVKM. This CDR3 is CASRPTVSGVYRSPLHF. In nucleotides, the CDR3 is TGTGCCAGCAGACCTACGGTCTCCGGGGTTTATAGGTCACCCCTCCACTTT.

This clone appeared a few times. The chain has TRBV25-1 and TRBJ1-2; 12 bases line up with TRBD1. The CDR3 is 16 residues long. CDR1 is MGHDK and CDR2 is SYGVNS in the germline V gene. V gave up 6 bases and J gave up 4 bases; unmatched junction bases: 9. The DNA of the CDR3 is TGTGCCAGCAGGGGGACAGGGGGCGATGTAGGCTATGGCTACACCTTC. This codes for CASRGTGGDVGYGYTF.

Here the CDR3 reads CASSPDRGWNQPQHF. The CDR3 DNA sequence: TGTGCCAGCAGCCCAGACAGGGGATGGAATCAGCCCCAGCATTTT. The chain has TRBV28 and TRBJ1-5; 8 bases align to TRBD1. CDR1 MDHEN and CDR2 SYDVKM come from the germline V gene. The CDR3 has 15 residues. V shed 6 bases and J 4 bases; nucleotides not matched to a gene: 8.

V is TRBV28 and J is TRBJ1-5, with 10 bases identical to TRBD1. J was trimmed by 2 bases and V by 3 bases; bases with no gene match: 13. Germline lookup yields CDR1 MDHEN and CDR2 SYDVKM. The CDR3 has 19 amino acids. DNA of the CDR3: TGTGCCAGCAGTTTTTGGGACAGGGGAGGAGGCGGGGGCAATCAGCCCCAGCATTTT. It translates to CASSFWDRGGGGGNQPQHF.

The chain has TRBV28 and TRBJ1-2; D is ambiguous. Trimming removed 7 bases at V and 1 base at J, with 13 bases between. This CDR3 comprises 14 residues. Germline CDR1 reads MDHEN; CDR2 reads SYDVKM. Written as DNA, the CDR3 is TGTGCCAGCACTAGAGGACGGGATAACTATGGCTACACCTTC. It codes for CASTRGRDNYGYTF.

The rearrangement uses TRBV7-8 and TRBJ2-1, with 9 bases lining up with TRBD1. This CDR3 is built from 17 residues. The junction had 14 bases not matched to a gene; V was cut back by 6 bases and J by 5 bases. The germline CDR1 and CDR2 sequences are SGHVS and FQNEAQ. CDR3 sequence (DNA): TGTGCCAGCAGAACCCGGGCGGGGACAGGGAGTAACAATGAGCAGTTCTTC. It translates to CASRTRAGTGSNNEQFF.

The rearrangement uses TRBV18 and TRBJ1-3, with TRBD1 matching over 7 bases. V trimming: 2 bases; J trimming: 8 bases; junction bases outside the gene matches: 12. The CDR3 consists of 16 residues. Germline-derived CDR1 and CDR2 are KGHSH and LQKENI. The CDR3 DNA reads as TGTGCCAGCTCACCAGCCGTAGGACAGGCTGGGGACACCATATATTTT. It encodes CASSPAVGQAGDTIYF.

The rearrangement uses TRBV6-5 and TRBJ1-1, with a tentative D call TRBD1 (5 bases). CDR3 length equals 14 residues. CDR1 is MNHEY and CDR2 is SVGAGI in the germline V gene. With 0 bases removed from V and 6 bases from J, the gap between germline ends came to 11 bases. Here the CDR3 reads CASSYSTGDPEAFF. The CDR3 nucleotides are TGTGCCAGCAGTTACTCGACGGGGGACCCTGAAGCTTTCTTT.

This clone was seen once. The chain combines TRBV19 with TRBJ1-5; D might be TRBD1 (5 bases). Between the trimmed V and J ends, which lost 2 bases and 3 bases, there was a span of 11 bases. Germline loops: CDR1 LNHDA, CDR2 SQIVND (reference sequence). The CDR3 sequence is 15 residues long. CDR3 nucleotide sequence: TGTGCCAGTAGTATACTCAGGGCTGACAATCAGCCCCAGCATTTT. Translating it yields CASSILRADNQPQHF.

This clone occurred once. J is TRBJ1-5 and V is TRBV6-5; no clear D gene. The CDR3 has 13 residues. Germline V gene lookup returns CDR1 MNHEY and CDR2 SVGAGI. The ends were cut back, 6 bases at V and 1 base at J, with 7 bases in the middle. CDR3 coding DNA: TGTGCCAGCAGAGAGTACAGCAATCAGCCCCAGCATTTT. It is translated as CASREYSNQPQHF.

This chain links TRBV3-1 (or the pseudogene TRBV3-2) with TRBJ1-1, with 8 bases fitting TRBD1. Germline assignment: CDR1 LGHDT and CDR2 YNNKEL (reference sequence). V dropped 4 bases and J dropped 1; count of bases not matched to a gene: 8. This CDR3 is 16 amino acids long. The CDR3 is CASSRHTGGGNTEAFF. The CDR3 nucleotides are TGTGCCAGCAGCCGACATACAGGGGGAGGGAACACTGAAGCTTTCTTT.

This clone was observed once. The chain couples TRBV10-3 to TRBJ2-3; TRBD2 matches 10 bases. With 10 bases clipped from V and 3 bases from J, the junction kept 10 bases outside the gene matches. CDR1 and CDR2 (germline): ENHRY, SYGVKD. The CDR3 extends over 15 amino acids. The CDR3 reads CASGRTSGGTDTQYF. CDR3 DNA: TGTGCCAGCGGGCGGACTAGCGGTGGGACAGATACGCAGTATTTT.

The chain is built from TRBV11-2 and TRBJ2-1; TRBD1 aligns across 9 bases. Trimming cost V 0 bases and J 7 bases; bases outside gene matches: 7. The CDR3 loop spans 16 amino acids. Germline lookup yields CDR1 SGHAT and CDR2 FQNNGV. The DNA for the CDR3 is TGTGCCAGCAGCTTAGATAGTGGGACAGGGACGAATGAGCAGTTCTTC. Protein sequence: CASSLDSGTGTNEQFF.

J is TRBJ1-2 and V is TRBV7-2; 10 bases line up with TRBD1. Germline V gives CDR1 SGHTA, CDR2 FQGNSA. The CDR3 sequence is 15 residues long. Germline trimming cut 3 bases from V and 8 bases from J; bases unmatched to any gene: 9. The CDR3 sequence: CASSLGRTGGNGYTF. Written as DNA, the CDR3 is TGTGCCAGCAGCTTGGGCCGGACAGGGGGGAACGGCTACACCTTC.

This clone was seen a few times. Different DNA sequences within this sample yield the same CDR3. The genes are TRBV18 and TRBJ1-6; 11 bases line up with TRBD1. The CDR3 sequence is 14 residues long. The V gene end was trimmed by 3 bases and the J gene end by 9 bases; junction bases not matched to a gene: 1. Germline-derived CDR1 and CDR2 are KGHSH and LQKENI. CDR3 in DNA: TGTGCCAGCTCACCGGGACAGGGGGGTTCACCCCTCCACTTT. Amino acids: CASSPGQGGSPLHF.

The chain couples TRBV19 to TRBJ2-7; D is possibly TRBD2 (5 bases). In germline, CDR1 is LNHDA, CDR2 SQIVND (reference sequence). The CDR3 consists of 13 residues. V gave up 3 bases and J gave up 5 bases, with 11 bases separating them. In DNA, the CDR3 is TGTGCCAGTAGTATTCGAGGGTACGACGAGCAGTACTTC. It is translated as CASSIRGYDEQYF. The full variable domain, in which reference TRBV19 and TRBJ2-7 provide the parts outside the CDR3, is DGGITQSPKYLFRKEGQNVTLSCEQNLNHDAMYWYRQDPGQGLRLIYYSQIVNDFQKGDIAEGYSVSREKKESFPLTVTSAQKNPTAFYLCASSIRGYDEQYFGPGTRLTVT.

About this clone: One end of the junction varies from germline; a read error may be responsible. The rearrangement uses TRBV5-1 and TRBJ2-2; 12 nucleotides match TRBD2. Germline V lookup: CDR1 SGHRS, CDR2 YFSETQ. CDR3 size: 16 residues. The CDR3 DNA sequence: TGCGCCAGCACCTTGACTAGCGGGGGACGCACCGGGGAGCTGTTTTTT. Translating gives CASTLTSGGRTGELFF.

The CDR3 sequence is CSASDRGQSPLHF. DNA of the CDR3: TGCAGTGCTAGTGACAGGGGGCAATCACCCCTCCACTTT. The chain combines TRBV20-1 with TRBJ1-6, with 10 positions matching TRBD1. V was pared by 3 bases and J by 10 bases, with 3 bases of the junction left unmatched. The germline V gene has CDR1 DFQATT and CDR2 SNEGSKA (reference sequence). This CDR3 comprises 13 residues.

The rearrangement uses TRBV7-9 and TRBJ1-3; weak D call: TRBD1 (5 bases). This CDR3 contains 14 residues. Germline CDR1 SEHNR, CDR2 FQNEAQ (reference sequence). V was pared by 5 bases and J by 0 bases, with 8 bases between. CDR3 region: CASSPRDSGNTIYF. In DNA form, the CDR3 reads TGTGCCAGCAGCCCCAGGGACTCTGGAAACACCATATATTTT.

V gene TRBV2 combines with J gene TRBJ2-1; a weak D match, TRBD1 (6 bases). CDR1 and CDR2 (germline): SNHLY, FYNNEI. V was shortened by 5 bases and J by 3 bases, with 11 bases between the two germline ends. The CDR3 loop spans 14 amino acids. The CDR3 region is CASSPGRGYNEQFF. The CDR3 DNA is TGTGCCAGCAGTCCGGGCAGGGGCTACAATGAGCAGTTCTTC. The full variable domain, in which reference TRBV2 and TRBJ2-1 provide the parts outside the CDR3, is EPEVTQTPSHQVTQMGQEVILRCVPISNHLYFYWYRQILGQKVEFLVSFYNNEISEKSEIFDDQFSVERPDGSNFTLKIRSTKLEDSAMYFCASSPGRGYNEQFFGPGTRLTVL.

This clone showed up just a few times. The chain links TRBV28 to TRBJ1-5; 9 positions match TRBD1. Trimming at V came to 6 bases and at J to 6 bases, leaving 9 bases not matched to a gene. The germline gives CDR1 MDHEN, CDR2 SYDVKM. CDR3 length: 15 residues. CDR3 amino acids: CASSPDRGGRQPQHF. As DNA, the CDR3 is TGTGCCAGCAGCCCGGACAGGGGCGGGCGTCAGCCCCAGCATTTT. Filled out from reference TRBV28 and TRBJ1-5, the complete variable domain reads DVKVTQSSRYLVKRTGEKVFLECVQDMDHENMFWYRQDPGLGLRLIYFSYDVKMKEKGDIPEGYSVSREKKERFSLILESASTNQTSMYLCASSPDRGGRQPQHFGDGTRLSIL.

The V call is TRBV6-2 or TRBV6-3, the J call TRBJ2-3; 10 bases map to TRBD2. The V gene end was trimmed by 0 bases and the J gene end by 1 base; junction bases not matched to a gene: 4. Germline V gives CDR1 MNHEY, CDR2 SVGEGT. The CDR3 loop spans 17 amino acids. CDR3 nucleotide sequence: TGTGCCAGCAGTTACTCGACTAGCGGGTTTCGCACAGATACGCAGTATTTT. This translates into CASSYSTSGFRTDTQYF.

This sequence joins TRBV13 and TRBJ1-4, with unresolved D. The CDR3 length is 15 residues. Germline V CDR1 and CDR2: PRHDT, FYEKMQ (reference sequence). Between the trimmed V and J ends, which lost 8 bases and 8 bases, there was a span of 21 bases. The CDR3 DNA is TGTGCCAGCCGTCGGTCGGAGGGTATTAAGGAAAAACTGTTTTTT. It specifies CASRRSEGIKEKLFF.

The V and J genes are TRBV28 and TRBJ1-1; D not resolved. Trimming pared 4 bases from V and 1 base from J, leaving 16 bases between. CDR1 and CDR2 (germline): MDHEN, SYDVKM. The CDR3 spans 16 residues. The CDR3 DNA sequence: TGTGCCAGCAGTTCCTCCCTCTCTGGAGAGAACACTGAAGCTTTCTTT. Its protein product is CASSSSLSGENTEAFF.

The V gene is TRBV5-6, the J gene TRBJ2-5; 9 bases match TRBD1. The CDR3 sequence is 15 residues long. J lost 2 bases, V lost 4 bases, and 6 bases had no gene match. Germline loops: CDR1 SGHDT, CDR2 YYEEEE. CDR3: CASSLAGQGQETQYF. The CDR3 DNA reads TGTGCCAGCAGCCTGGCGGGACAGGGTCAAGAGACCCAGTACTTC.